Presented here are 24 T cell receptor beta chains from one specimen sequenced in a study of T cells of healthy individuals. TCRdb called the 5' RACE reads again in MiXCR, with one record for every CDR3 protein. The sample yields fewer than 90,000 distinct CDR3 sequences, roughly 5% seen once. The receptors derive from a female donor in good health.

This clonotype was observed a handful of times. The CDR3 region is CASRPSAGGPGNEQFF. The CDR3 DNA is TGTGCCAGCAGACCCTCAGCGGGAGGGCCGGGCAATGAGCAGTTCTTC. V usage is TRBV11-2 and J usage is TRBJ2-1, with 10 bases lining up with TRBD2. The germline CDR1 and CDR2 sequences are SGHAT and FQNNGV. The CDR3 runs to 16 residues. Trimming cost V 6 bases and J 6 bases; bases outside gene matches: 11. The variable domain in full, completed from reference TRBV11-2 and TRBJ2-1, reads EAGVAQSPRYKIIEKRQSVAFWCNPISGHATLYWYQQILGQGPKLLIQFQNNGVVDDSQLPKDRFSAERLKGVDSTLKIQPAKLEDSAVYLCASRPSAGGPGNEQFFGPGTRLTVL.

This clonotype appeared many times. The chain carries TRBV12-3 or TRBV12-4 and TRBJ2-4, with TRBD2 matching 9 bases. This CDR3 region has 16 residues. The V segment lost 6 bases and the J segment 2 bases; nucleotides outside the gene matches: 8. For the CDR3, the DNA is TGTGCCAGCAGGGATAGCGGGAGCGGACCCAAAAACATTCAGTACTTC. It specifies CASRDSGSGPKNIQYF.

In regard to this clonotype: This sequence may be a read error, since a much larger clone differs from it by one base. The V and J genes are TRBV4-3 and TRBJ1-1; D ambiguous. Germline assignment: CDR1 LGHNA and CDR2 YSLEER. V lost 1 base, J lost 3 bases, and 6 bases lay in between. This CDR3 is 13 amino acids long. The CDR3 DNA sequence: TGCGCCAGCAGCCAAGTAGGTGACACTGAAGCTTTCTTT. Translating gives CASSQVGDTEAFF.

The table lists this clonotype with many counts. This rearrangement joins TRBV7-8 to TRBJ2-5; D uncertain. Germline assignment: CDR1 SGHVS and CDR2 FQNEAQ. The CDR3 is 14 amino acids. The V end was cut by 2 bases, the J end by 0 bases, with 7 bases between. The DNA of the CDR3 is TGTGCCAGCAGCTTATGGCTGTACCAAGAGACCCAGTACTTC. This encodes CASSLWLYQETQYF. Together with reference TRBV7-8 and TRBJ2-5, the CDR3 gives the full variable domain: GAGVSQSPRYKVAKRGQDVALRCDPISGHVSLFWYQQALGQGPEFLTYFQNEAQLDKSGLPSDRFFAERPEGSVSTLKIQRTQQEDSAVYLCASSLWLYQETQYFGPGTRLLVL.

As DNA, the CDR3 is TGTGCCAGCAGCTTAGCTAGCGTAAGGAACACAGATACGCAGTATTTT. This sequence encodes CASSLASVRNTDTQYF. The V and J genes are TRBV7-2 and TRBJ2-3; D possibly corresponds to TRBD2 (5 bases). The CDR3 has 16 residues. V shed 0 bases and J shed 2 bases, with 12 bases lying between them. CDR1 is SGHTA, CDR2 FQGNSA, per germline.

This clonotype was detected ten times or more. Written as DNA, the CDR3 is TGTGCCAGCAGTTCGGGACACCCGCAAGAGACCCAGTACTTC. Protein product: CASSSGHPQETQYF. The chain recombines TRBV28 with TRBJ2-5, with D possibly TRBD1 on 6 matching bases. V lost 4 bases to trimming and J lost 2 bases, with 11 bases between them. Germline V lookup: CDR1 MDHEN, CDR2 SYDVKM. There are 14 residues in the CDR3.

A few counts support this clonotype. V usage is TRBV19 and J usage is TRBJ1-5; D is ambiguous. The CDR3 spans 16 residues. Germline CDR1 reads LNHDA; CDR2 reads SQIVND (reference sequence). V was trimmed by 3 bases and J by 7 bases, leaving 19 bases between them. CDR3 in amino acids: CASSIPTRTPRQPQHF. The CDR3 DNA sequence: TGTGCCAGTAGTATCCCGACACGTACCCCGAGACAGCCCCAGCATTTT.

This clonotype has just a few counts. The V call is TRBV19, the J call TRBJ1-4; TRBD1 agrees at 7 bases. The germline V gene has CDR1 LNHDA and CDR2 SQIVND (reference sequence). With V trimmed by 4 bases and J by 8 bases, 13 bases remained unmatched. The CDR3 is made up of 16 amino acids. As DNA, the CDR3 is TGTGCCAGTAGTACAGAGACAGGGACGGTTTCGGAAAAACTGTTTTTT. It translates to CASSTETGTVSEKLFF.

V is TRBV27 and J is TRBJ2-7; 9 nucleotides match TRBD1. The CDR3 sequence is 15 residues long. Trimming at V came to 5 bases and at J to 2 bases, leaving 7 bases not matched to a gene. CDR1 MNHEY and CDR2 SMNVEV come from the germline V gene (reference sequence). CDR3 sequence (DNA): TGTGCCAGCAGTGGGGGACAGGGTCCAACCTACGAGCAGTACTTC. Translating gives CASSGGQGPTYEQYF.

There are a few counts of this clonotype. The chain couples TRBV7-6 to TRBJ1-3; perhaps TRBD1 as D (5 bases). The CDR3 is 16 residues long. V lost 1 base and J 5 bases, leaving 15 bases between the germline ends. Germline values: CDR1 SGHVS, CDR2 FNYEAQ. The CDR3 coding sequence is TGTGCCAGCAGCTTAGACGGGGGGAGCGGGAGAAACACCATATATTTT. Its protein product is CASSLDGGSGRNTIYF.

This clonotype was counted at least ten times. V and J are TRBV21-1 and TRBJ2-7. TRBV21-1 is labeled a pseudogene. CDR3 length: 13 residues. The CDR3 DNA reads as TGTGCCAGCAGCCCAGAAAGTAGGCACGAGCAGTACTTC. Its protein is CASSPESRHEQYF.

The table lists this clonotype with a few counts. A much bigger clone sits one base away, suggesting this may be a read error. The chain is built from TRBV27 and TRBJ2-3; D not certain. The CDR3 totals 11 residues. The germline V gene encodes CDR1 MNHEY and CDR2 SMNVEV (reference sequence). Trimming took 4 bases from V and 4 from J, leaving 3 bases between them. Here the CDR3 reads CASSCSDTQYF. DNA of the CDR3: TGTGCCAGCAGTTGCTCAGATACGCAGTATTTT.

Ten or more counts support this clonotype. CDR3 region: CASRSLVGGPDQPQHF. CDR3 nucleotides: TGTGCCAGCAGGTCCCTCGTAGGGGGGCCTGATCAGCCCCAGCATTTT. The chain recombines TRBV27 with TRBJ1-5, with a tentative D call TRBD1 (6 bases). The CDR3 runs 16 residues. The V gene lost 6 bases and the J gene lost 5 bases, with 20 bases spanning the gap. Germline CDR1 is MNHEY and CDR2 is SMNVEV (reference sequence).

This chain uses TRBV28 with TRBJ2-3; 8 bases agree with TRBD1. Unmatched junction bases numbered 7, after V lost 1 base and J lost 1 base. CDR3 length: 17 amino acids. CDR1 is MDHEN and CDR2 is SYDVKM in the germline V gene. The DNA for the CDR3 is TGTGCCAGCAGTTTATCGGGACAGGTAGAGGGCACAGATACGCAGTATTTT. Protein: CASSLSGQVEGTDTQYF.

This clonotype was counted ten times or more. The rearrangement joins TRBV6-6 to TRBJ2-7; the D gene is possibly TRBD2 (5 bases). Between the trimmed V and J ends, which lost 5 bases and 7 bases, there was a span of 15 bases. Germline CDR1 MNHNY, CDR2 SVGAGI (reference sequence). CDR3 length: 13 residues. The CDR3 DNA sequence: TGTGCCAGCAGTCCCGGAGGCCTGGGAGAGCAGTACTTC. Residues: CASSPGGLGEQYF.

This clonotype appeared many times. The gene calls are TRBV9 and TRBJ2-3; 7 nucleotides line up with TRBD2. Per the germline V gene, CDR1 is SGDLS and CDR2 is YYNGEE. The CDR3 length is 15 residues. V lost 0 bases and J lost 3; bases outside the gene matches: 4. The CDR3, as DNA: TGTGCCAGCAGCGTAGGATCACTAGCGACAGATACGCAGTATTTT. Protein sequence: CASSVGSLATDTQYF.

J is TRBJ2-1 and V is TRBV19; 9 bases match TRBD2. This CDR3 has 16 residues. Germline values: CDR1 LNHDA, CDR2 SQIVND (reference sequence). V lost 3 bases to trimming and J lost 6 bases; unmatched junction nucleotides: 9. CDR3 DNA sequence: TGTGCCAGTAGTATGGGGCTAGCGGGATGGGGCAATGAGCAGTTCTTC. It translates to CASSMGLAGWGNEQFF.

The chain has TRBV12-3 or TRBV12-4 and TRBJ2-1; D is unclear. CDR3 length: 12 residues. Between the trimmed V and J ends, which lost 3 bases and 10 bases, there was a span of 10 bases. This chain's CDR3 is CASSLGSLEQFF. In DNA, the CDR3 is TGTGCCAGCAGTTTGGGATCCCTCGAGCAGTTCTTC.

Ten or more counts support this clonotype. V and J are TRBV7-6 and TRBJ2-7; D assignment may be TRBD1 or TRBD2 (5 bases each). V was cut by 5 bases and J by 1 base, with 12 bases left in between. Germline V lookup: CDR1 SGHVS, CDR2 FNYEAQ. This CDR3 has 14 amino acids. In DNA, the CDR3 is TGTGCCAGCAGCCCCCGGGACGTGTCCTACGAGCAGTACTTC. Its translation is CASSPRDVSYEQYF.

The chain combines TRBV19 with TRBJ1-1; tentatively, D is TRBD1 (5 bases). Germline lookup yields CDR1 LNHDA and CDR2 SQIVND (reference sequence). The ends were cut back, 4 bases at V and 6 bases at J, with 18 bases in the middle. The CDR3 runs to 15 residues. The DNA for the CDR3 is TGTGCCAGTAGTACCTCGAACAGGAGACCCTCTGAAGCTTTCTTT. Translation: CASSTSNRRPSEAFF.

This clonotype was counted at least ten times. The chain has TRBV10-3 and TRBJ1-4; D call uncertain. Germline V lookup: CDR1 ENHRY, CDR2 SYGVKD. The V and J ends lost 3 bases and 0 bases respectively, with 5 bases between them. This CDR3 is built from 14 residues. In DNA, the CDR3 is TGTGCCATCAGTGACGGTACAACTAATGAAAAACTGTTTTTT. Translated: CAISDGTTNEKLFF.

There are a few counts of this clonotype. The chain joins TRBV28 to TRBJ1-2; 8 nucleotides line up with TRBD1. The germline V gene encodes CDR1 MDHEN and CDR2 SYDVKM. The CDR3 is made up of 15 amino acids. The V and J ends lost 3 bases and 4 bases, in that order; junction bases with no gene match: 7. Written as DNA, the CDR3 is TGTGCCAGCAGTTTGAGTGGGACAGGCCTCTATGGCTACACCTTC. Its protein product is CASSLSGTGLYGYTF.

This clonotype came up many times. V is TRBV20-1 and J is TRBJ2-7; D might be TRBD2 (5 bases). The CDR3 runs to 16 residues. V was trimmed by 6 bases and J by 0 bases, leaving 21 bases between them. Germline CDR1 reads DFQATT; CDR2 reads SNEGSKA (reference sequence). CDR3 sequence: CSAVEVASPSSYEQYF. CDR3 coding DNA: TGCAGTGCGGTGGAGGTCGCTAGCCCCAGCTCCTACGAGCAGTACTTC.

The table lists this clonotype with many counts. For the CDR3, the DNA is TGTGCCAGCTCGAACCTCTACGAGCAGTACTTC. Its protein is CASSNLYEQYF. The V and J genes are TRBV7-2 and TRBJ2-7; D is unclear. CDR3 size: 11 residues. In germline, CDR1 is SGHTA, CDR2 FQGNSA. Trimming removed 8 bases at V and 3 bases at J, with 8 bases between. Filled out from reference TRBV7-2 and TRBJ2-7, the complete variable domain reads GAGVSQSPSNKVTEKGKDVELRCDPISGHTALYWYRQSLGQGLEFLIYFQGNSAPDKSGLPSDRFSAERTGGSVSTLTIQRTQQEDSAVYLCASSNLYEQYFGPGTRLTVT.